This T cell receptor beta chain was captured in a study of human T cells and chemical hapten exposure. Study overall: Largely, small differences in pooled library volume made per-sample TCR yields vary.

Notes on the study in general: Versus controls, significantly more large CDR3 similarity clusters arose from expanded TCRs.

Time point of the sample: patch test 3, about 24 weeks after DPC sensitization. Noted treatment: therapeutic diphenylcyclopropenone sensitization with weekly scalp DPC. Patches went on only after blood had been drawn each time. Alopecia patients between 18 and 70 years old and suitable for DPC were used as donors. TCRdb re-analysed the RACE reads in MiXCR, keeping a single row per CDR3 protein. The sample lists some 74,000 distinct CDR3 sequences; 10% to 15% were seen once. The CDR3 runs to 12 residues. The V end lost 8 bases, the J end lost 5 bases, and 11 bases lay between the germline ends. Germline CDR1 SGHRS, CDR2 YFSETQ. A note on this clonotype: Antigen unknown.

The source material was whole blood, sampled in connection with sensitization to the hapten diphenylcyclopropenone (DPC). This sequence was found in a woman aged 45-65 years with alopecia areata. Some clones in this sample may be carry-over from other donors' samples. This chain uses TRBV5-1 with TRBJ2-1, with D uncertain. CDR3: CASKTANNEQFF. In nucleotides, the CDR3 is TGCGCCAGTAAGACGGCGAACAATGAGCAGTTCTTC.